The next 27 T cell receptor beta chains were all read from a single sample in a study of T cells in Graves' hyperthyroidism and ophthalmopathy. Amplified TCR beta CDR3 regions came from RNA transcripts. In the first-round RT-PCR of the TCR CDR3, the HTBI primer set was used. TCRdb itself ran the multiplex PCR reads through MiXCR, one entry per CDR3 protein. The sample lists nearly 750,000 distinct CDR3 sequences, about 35% occurring once. Sequenced input: blood. These receptors were taken from a woman in her thirties or forties with Graves' hyperthyroidism.

Points on this clonotype: This may be a read error: a much more frequent sequence differs by one nucleotide. The CDR3 DNA is TGTGCCAGCAGGGCTCCGGGGACGGGAAATGAAACACTGTTTTTT. Translation gives CASRAPGTGNETLFF. This sequence joins TRBV6-1 and TRBJ1-4; D is possibly TRBD1 (5 bases). Germline V CDR1 and CDR2: MNHNS, SASEGT. The CDR3 has 15 residues.

On this clonotype: A much larger clone differs from this one at a single base, so this may be a read error. The genes are TRBV10-1 and TRBJ2-7; D gene ambiguous. The CDR3 spans 12 residues. From germline, CDR1 is WNHNN and CDR2 SYGVQD (reference sequence). CDR3 bases: TGTGCCAGCAGTGAAAACTCCTACGAGCGGTACTTC. Translation gives CASSENSYERYF.

There are a few counts of this clonotype. The J gene is TRBJ1-2, the V gene TRBV28, with D hard to call. V was trimmed by 4 bases and J by 8 bases, leaving 14 bases between them. Germline loops: CDR1 MDHEN, CDR2 SYDVKM. This CDR3 comprises 13 residues. Here the CDR3 DNA reads TGTGCCAGCAGTTCAGCAGGATTAGGCGGCTACACCTTC. Translation gives CASSSAGLGGYTF.

This clonotype was counted many times. J is TRBJ1-2 and V is TRBV10-3; weak D call: TRBD1 (5 bases). The CDR3 is 14 amino acids. V was cut by 4 bases and J by 0 bases, with 9 bases left in between. Germline CDR1 ENHRY, CDR2 SYGVKD. The CDR3 sequence is CAISAGTANYGYTF. CDR3 bases: TGTGCCATCAGTGCCGGGACGGCTAACTATGGCTACACCTTC.

The J gene is TRBJ1-1, the V gene TRBV6-5; D might be TRBD1 (5 bases). Trimming pared 3 bases from V and 5 bases from J, leaving 16 bases between. The CDR3 loop spans 15 amino acids. From germline, CDR1 is MNHEY and CDR2 SVGAGI. The CDR3 DNA follows: TGTGCCAGCAGTTATAACTTTATGGGGGGTACTGAAGCTTTCTTT. It codes for CASSYNFMGGTEAFF.

This clonotype has a count of ten or more. At one end the junction does not follow the germline gene, possibly because of a read error. The gene calls are TRBV7-7 and TRBJ1-4; D possibly corresponds to TRBD1 (6 bases). The germline gives CDR1 SSHAT, CDR2 FNYEAQ (reference sequence). CDR3 length equals 12 residues. The CDR3 loop is CASSLEGGKLFF. The CDR3 bases are TGTGCTAGCAGCTTAGAGGGGGGCAAACTGTTTTTT.

The genes are TRBV20-1 and TRBJ2-7; 8 bases match TRBD1. CDR3 length: 15 amino acids. Germline V CDR1 and CDR2: DFQATT, SNEGSKA (reference sequence). V shed 2 bases, J shed 3 bases, and the junction held 9 bases outside the gene matches. The DNA for the CDR3 is TGCAGTGCTAGACCCACCTCGACAGGGGACTACGAGCAGTACTTC. It is translated as CSARPTSTGDYEQYF.

In the case of this clonotype: An end of the junction differs from the germline gene, which may be a read error. The chain joins TRBV7-2 to TRBJ1-1, with 7 nucleotides matching TRBD1. Germline CDR1 SGHTA, CDR2 FQGNSA. This CDR3 has 16 residues. The CDR3 region has the DNA TGTGCCAGCAGCTTAAACGTAGGGGGCGGTGACACTGGAGCTTTCTTT. It specifies CASSLNVGGGDTGAFF.

This chain uses TRBV20-1 with TRBJ1-2, with TRBD1 matching 8 bases. This CDR3 contains 14 residues. With 5 bases clipped from V and 3 bases from J, the junction kept 8 bases outside the gene matches. The germline V gene encodes CDR1 DFQATT and CDR2 SNEGSKA (reference sequence). The CDR3 here is CSAYIRGPYYGYTF. For the CDR3, the DNA is TGCAGTGCTTACATCAGGGGGCCCTACTATGGCTACACCTTC.

The chain joins TRBV9 to TRBJ2-5, with D possibly TRBD2 on 5 matching bases. Germline V CDR1 and CDR2: SGDLS, YYNGEE. Trimming cost V 0 bases and J 5 bases, with 11 bases left between them. The CDR3 sequence is 14 residues long. CDR3 protein: CASSVGGPGETQYF. The CDR3, as DNA: TGTGCCAGCAGCGTAGGCGGACCGGGGGAGACCCAGTACTTC.

This rearrangement joins TRBV27 to TRBJ2-7; D remains unclear. This CDR3 region has 14 residues. V lost 2 bases and J lost 3, with 11 bases in between. Germline lookup yields CDR1 MNHEY and CDR2 SMNVEV (reference sequence). CDR3 in DNA: TGTGCCAGCAGTTTAACTCAGGATCACTACGAGCAGTACTTC. This encodes CASSLTQDHYEQYF.

This clonotype was detected ten times or more. The gene calls are TRBV7-2 and TRBJ2-2; D perhaps matches TRBD2 (6 bases). CDR1 is SGHTA and CDR2 is FQGNSA in the germline V gene. V was clipped by 5 bases and J by 1 base, with 11 bases between them. There are 15 residues in the CDR3. This CDR3 reads CASSPGLLNTGELFF. The CDR3 region has the DNA TGTGCCAGCAGCCCGGGACTCCTGAACACCGGGGAGCTGTTTTTT.

The sample holds a few counts of this clonotype. The gene calls are TRBV29-1 and TRBJ2-3; tentatively, D is TRBD2 (6 bases). CDR3 length: 13 amino acids. Trimming removed 6 bases at V and 5 bases at J, with 15 bases between. Per germline, CDR1 SQVTM and CDR2 ANQGSEA. Here the CDR3 reads CSVSGQEGDTQYF. CDR3 DNA: TGCAGCGTATCCGGGCAGGAGGGAGATACGCAGTATTTT.

The chain links TRBV5-1 to TRBJ1-6; D is uncertain. Germline V CDR1 and CDR2: SGHRS, YFSETQ. V lost 0 bases and J lost 4, with 8 bases in between. The CDR3 totals 15 residues. The CDR3 coding sequence is TGCGCCAGCAGCTTGGCTGGTCCGTATAATTCACCCCTCCACTTT. Translation: CASSLAGPYNSPLHF.

With regard to this clonotype: The junction departs from the called germline gene at one end, perhaps through a read error. For the CDR3, the DNA is TGTGCCACCAGTGATTGGACAGGGGGGCCCGGGGAGCTGTTTTTT. Its protein product is CATSDWTGGPGELFF. This chain joins TRBV10-3 and TRBJ2-2, with TRBD1 matching over 10 bases. Looked up from germline, CDR1 is ENHRY and CDR2 is SYGVKD. The CDR3 runs to 15 residues.

As concerns this clonotype: A much larger clone differs by one base, so this may be a read error. The chain joins TRBV7-9 to TRBJ1-5, with 7 bases matching TRBD1. Germline values: CDR1 SEHNR, CDR2 FQNEAQ (reference sequence). The CDR3 is 15 amino acids. After removal of 3 bases from V and 2 bases from J, the junction contained 4 bases not matched to a gene. DNA for the CDR3: TGTGCCAGCAGCTTGCACAGGGGAGGCAATCAGCCCCAGCATTTT. This sequence encodes CASSLHRGGNQPQHF.

There are a few counts of this clonotype. The chain recombines TRBV5-4 with TRBJ2-7, with 7 bases aligning to TRBD1. V lost 3 bases to trimming and J lost 3 bases; unmatched junction nucleotides: 9. Germline lookup yields CDR1 SGHNT and CDR2 YYREEE (reference sequence). This CDR3 is built from 15 residues. CDR3 in DNA: TGTGCCAGCAGCTCGGGACAGACAGTTAGCTACGAGCAGTACTTC. It translates to CASSSGQTVSYEQYF.

There are a few counts of this clonotype. This chain connects TRBV6-5 to TRBJ1-2, with a tentative D call TRBD1 (6 bases). The germline CDR1 and CDR2 sequences are MNHEY and SVGAGI. Trimming cost V 4 bases and J 2 bases, with 11 bases left between them. This CDR3 is 14 amino acids long. The CDR3, as DNA: TGTGCCAGCAGTTGGGCAGGGGCCAACTATGGCTACACCTTC. Encoded protein: CASSWAGANYGYTF.

The rearrangement joins TRBV10-3 to TRBJ1-4, with 8 bases matching TRBD1. The junction had 6 bases not matched to a gene; V was cut back by 2 bases and J by 4 bases. CDR1 ENHRY and CDR2 SYGVKD come from the germline V gene. The CDR3 is 16 residues long. CDR3 loop: CAISEKVDRDNEKLFF. CDR3 bases: TGTGCCATCAGTGAGAAAGTGGACAGGGATAATGAAAAACTGTTTTTT.

The rearrangement links TRBV5-1 to TRBJ2-2; D ambiguous. The CDR3 extends over 18 amino acids. V was cut by 4 bases and J by 2 bases, with 21 bases left in between. Per germline, CDR1 SGHRS and CDR2 YFSETQ. The CDR3 region has the DNA TGCGCCAGCAGCCAAGACCGGCCAGGAGCTTTAAACACCGGGGAGCTGTTTTTT. As protein: CASSQDRPGALNTGELFF.

This chain connects TRBV5-1 to TRBJ1-3; no clear D gene. V dropped 0 bases and J dropped 0 bases, with 10 bases sitting between them. Germline V gives CDR1 SGHRS, CDR2 YFSETQ. The CDR3 has 16 residues. CDR3: CASSLGPPRSGNTIYF. The CDR3 region has the DNA TGCGCCAGCAGCTTGGGTCCGCCGCGCTCTGGAAACACCATATATTTT. Supplemented by reference TRBV5-1 and TRBJ1-3, the full variable domain reads KAGVTQTPRYLIKTRGQQVTLSCSPISGHRSVSWYQQTPGQGLQFLFEYFSETQRNKGNFPGRFSGRQFSNSRSEMNVSTLELGDSALYLCASSLGPPRSGNTIYFGEGSWLTVV.

This clonotype showed up just a few times. The rearrangement uses TRBV9 and TRBJ2-7; TRBD1 matches at 9 bases. The CDR3 sequence is 17 residues long. Germline loops: CDR1 SGDLS, CDR2 YYNGEE. V shed 0 bases and J 3 bases; nucleotides not matched to a gene: 10. CDR3 nucleotides: TGTGCCAGCAGCGTAGGGTACCGGACAGGGGCGAACTACGAGCAGTACTTC. It encodes CASSVGYRTGANYEQYF.

This clonotype was observed a few times. Sequence at one end of the junction differs from germline and may be a read error. The chain is built from TRBV6-5 and TRBJ2-5; perhaps D is TRBD1 or TRBD2 (5 bases each). Germline V gene data show CDR1 as MNHEY and CDR2 as SVGAGI. The CDR3 is 12 residues long. CDR3 coding DNA: TGTGCCAGCAGTCTGCAGGGAGAGGCCCAGTACTTC. It yields the protein CASSLQGEAQYF.

Details on this clonotype: Mismatch with germline at one junction end may stem from a read error. The V call is TRBV11-2, the J call TRBJ1-1; possible D gene TRBD1, 5 bases. The CDR3 has 16 amino acids. Germline V gives CDR1 SGHAT, CDR2 FQNNGV. The CDR3 region has the DNA TGTGCCAGCAGCCCTCAGGGAGGCCGGTATAACACTGGAGCTTTCTTT. Protein product: CASSPQGGRYNTGAFF.

The rearrangement links TRBV9 to TRBJ2-7, with D maybe TRBD1 (5 bases). Trimming cost V 7 bases and J 4 bases, with 18 bases left between them. Germline CDR1 is SGDLS and CDR2 is YYNGEE. This CDR3 is 14 amino acids long. CDR3 in DNA: TGTGCCAGCTCACCCGAGGACAAACTATACGAGCAGTACTTC. Translated: CASSPEDKLYEQYF.

About this clonotype itself: This clone may be a read error of a much larger clone one base away. This chain connects TRBV7-9 to TRBJ1-1, with unresolved D. The germline gives CDR1 SEHNR, CDR2 FQNEAQ (reference sequence). The CDR3 has 15 residues. Trimming took 7 bases from V and 0 from J, leaving 15 bases between them. For the CDR3, the DNA is TGTGCCAGCAACCCCGGGATGGTAATGAACACTGAAGCTTTCTTT. Translating gives CASNPGMVMNTEAFF. The full variable domain, in which reference TRBV7-9 and TRBJ1-1 provide the parts outside the CDR3, is DTGVSQNPRHKITKRGQNVTFRCDPISEHNRLYWYRQTLGQGPEFLTYFQNEAQLEKSRLLSDRFSAERPKGSFSTLEIQRTEQGDSAMYLCASNPGMVMNTEAFFGQGTRLTVV.

This clonotype came up a few times. This rearrangement joins TRBV7-9 to TRBJ2-5; D is tentatively TRBD1 or TRBD2 (6 bases each). Germline values: CDR1 SEHNR, CDR2 FQNEAQ (reference sequence). The CDR3 sequence is 14 residues long. V lost 4 bases to trimming and J lost 2 bases, with 11 bases between them. CDR3 amino acids: CASSSKGGQETQYF. Written as DNA, the CDR3 is TGTGCCAGCAGCTCCAAGGGGGGTCAAGAGACCCAGTACTTC.